These 8 T cell receptor beta chains originate from one sample sequenced in a study of T cell responses to AZD1222 COVID-19 vaccine (dated by TCRdb to the early 2020s). The label giving this sample's time point can be read as: baseline before first vaccination. The method behind the library was the immunoSEQ multiplex PCR assay. The clones in this table, taken by TCRdb from immuneACCESS, are in-frame only. Not every clone is retained; where verified, under half of the shortfall comes from an unresolved V gene, and the cause of the rest is unknown. For this sample the table gives 95,000 to 130,000 clones, of which approximately 84% were detected only once. The top ten clones comprise approximately 7.5% of the sample. The sample here was peripheral blood, taken on day 0 of AZD1222 vaccination. The receptors stem from an adult in good health.

Here the CDR3 reads CASSRQVNTEAFF. The CDR3 DNA sequence: TGTGCCAGCAGCCGCCAGGTGAACACTGAAGCTTTCTTT. This chain connects TRBV9 to TRBJ1-1, with D unclear. V gave up 4 bases and J gave up 0 bases, with 7 bases separating them. CDR1 is SGDLS and CDR2 is YYNGEE in the germline V gene. The length of the CDR3 is 13 residues. Variable domain in full (rest from reference TRBV9 and TRBJ1-1): DSGVTQTPKHLITATGQRVTLRCSPRSGDLSVYWYQQSLDQGLQFLIQYYNGEERAKGNILERFSAQQFPDLHSELNLSSLELGDSALYFCASSRQVNTEAFFGQGTRLTVV.

The chain recombines TRBV27 with TRBJ2-5, with 7 bases that match TRBD2. J gave up 4 bases and V 3 bases, and 2 bases lay outside the gene matches. CDR1 and CDR2 from the germline V gene are MNHEY and SMNVEV (reference sequence). The CDR3 sequence is 13 residues long. This CDR3 is CASSFGLGETQYF. The CDR3 DNA reads TGTGCCAGCAGTTTTGGACTAGGAGAGACCCAGTACTTC.

The rearrangement links TRBV7-9 to TRBJ2-1, with D hard to call. Deletions cut 4 bases from V and 10 bases from J, with 11 bases between. The CDR3 consists of 12 residues. Germline CDR1 and CDR2: SEHNR and FQNEAQ (reference sequence). CDR3 coding DNA: TGTGCCAGCAGCTCCCAACTGGGAGAGCAGTTCTTC. Amino acid sequence: CASSSQLGEQFF. Combining the CDR3 with reference TRBV7-9 and TRBJ2-1 gives the whole variable domain DTGVSQNPRHKITKRGQNVTFRCDPISEHNRLYWYRQTLGQGPEFLTYFQNEAQLEKSRLLSDRFSAERPKGSFSTLEIQRTEQGDSAMYLCASSSQLGEQFFGPGTRLTVL.

The chain combines TRBV7-3 with TRBJ2-3; 14 nucleotides align to TRBD2. This CDR3 comprises 17 residues. The V gene's germline CDR1 is SGHTA and CDR2 FQGTGA. J gave up 4 bases and V 6 bases, and 9 bases lay outside the gene matches. The CDR3 DNA reads as TGTGCCAGCAGTATCCAGGGACTAGCGGGAGTCTCAGATACGCAGTATTTT. Its translation is CASSIQGLAGVSDTQYF.

The rearrangement links TRBV2 to TRBJ1-6, with unresolved D. This CDR3 region has 15 residues. Trimming pared 8 bases from V and 0 bases from J, leaving 11 bases between. Per the germline V gene, CDR1 is SNHLY and CDR2 is FYNNEI. DNA for the CDR3: TGTGCCAGCGCACAGCGAAGCTCCTATAATTCACCCCTCCACTTT. This sequence encodes CASAQRSSYNSPLHF.

The rearrangement links TRBV7-2 to TRBJ2-1; weak D call: TRBD2 (7 bases). The germline V gene has CDR1 SGHTA and CDR2 FQGNSA. Trimming cost V 4 bases and J 4 bases, with 20 bases left between them. This CDR3 has 17 amino acids. CDR3 residues: CASSSPGAGAGYNEQFF. The CDR3 nucleotides are TGTGCCAGCAGCTCCCCGGGGGCGGGAGCGGGGTACAATGAGCAGTTCTTC.

The chain joins TRBV3-1 (or the pseudogene TRBV3-2) to TRBJ1-1; possibly TRBD1 for D (6 bases). Trimming shortened V by 3 bases and J by 8 bases, and 10 bases separated the two germline ends. Germline loops: CDR1 LGHDT, CDR2 YNNKEL (reference sequence). CDR3 size: 12 residues. The DNA for the CDR3 is TGTGCCAGCAGCCAGGGGGCACGCGAAGCTTTCTTT. Protein sequence: CASSQGAREAFF.

The chain uses TRBV18 and TRBJ1-5; 8 nucleotides align to TRBD1. The CDR3 is 16 residues long. V lost 2 bases, J lost 1 base, and 4 bases stayed unmatched. The V gene's germline CDR1 is KGHSH and CDR2 LQKENI. The CDR3 nucleotides are TGTGCCAGCTCACCAGGACAGGGAGTGAGCAATCAGCCCCAGCATTTT. Its translation: CASSPGQGVSNQPQHF.